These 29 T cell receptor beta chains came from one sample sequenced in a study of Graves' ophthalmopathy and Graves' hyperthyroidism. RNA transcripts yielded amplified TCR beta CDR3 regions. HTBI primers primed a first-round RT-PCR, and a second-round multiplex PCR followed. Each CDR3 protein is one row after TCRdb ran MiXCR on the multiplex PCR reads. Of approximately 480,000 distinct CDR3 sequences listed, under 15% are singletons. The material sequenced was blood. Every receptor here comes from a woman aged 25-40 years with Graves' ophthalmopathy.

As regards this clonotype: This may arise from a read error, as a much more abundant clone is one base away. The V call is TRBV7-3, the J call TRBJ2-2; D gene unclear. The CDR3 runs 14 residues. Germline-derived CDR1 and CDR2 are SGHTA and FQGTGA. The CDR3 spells CASCLTHNTGELFF. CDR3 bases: TGTGCCAGCTGCTTAACCCACAACACCGGGGAGCTGTTTTTT. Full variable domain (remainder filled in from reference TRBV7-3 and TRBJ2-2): GAGVSQTPSNKVTEKGKYVELRCDPISGHTALYWYRQSLGQGPEFLIYFQGTGAADDSGLPNDRFFAVRPEGSVSTLKIQRTERGDSAVYLCASCLTHNTGELFFGEGSRLTVL.

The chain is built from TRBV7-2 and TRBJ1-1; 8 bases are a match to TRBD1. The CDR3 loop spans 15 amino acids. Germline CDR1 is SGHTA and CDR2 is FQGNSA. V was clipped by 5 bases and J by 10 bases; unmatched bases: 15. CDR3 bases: TGTGCCAGCAGCCCGGAGTTCGGGACAGGTGGAGGAGCTTTCTTT. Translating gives CASSPEFGTGGGAFF.

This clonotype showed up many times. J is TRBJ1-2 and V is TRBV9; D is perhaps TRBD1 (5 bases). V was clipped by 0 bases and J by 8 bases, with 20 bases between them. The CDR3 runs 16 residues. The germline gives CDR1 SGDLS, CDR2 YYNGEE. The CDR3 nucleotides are TGTGCCAGCAGCGTAGGGACCGGGACCGCTGTACAGGGCTACACCTTC. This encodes CASSVGTGTAVQGYTF.

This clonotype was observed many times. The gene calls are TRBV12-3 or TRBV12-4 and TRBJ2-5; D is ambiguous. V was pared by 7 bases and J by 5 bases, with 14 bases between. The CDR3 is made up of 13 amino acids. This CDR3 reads CASILSGSETQYF. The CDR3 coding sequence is TGTGCCAGCATTCTCTCCGGGTCCGAGACCCAGTACTTC.

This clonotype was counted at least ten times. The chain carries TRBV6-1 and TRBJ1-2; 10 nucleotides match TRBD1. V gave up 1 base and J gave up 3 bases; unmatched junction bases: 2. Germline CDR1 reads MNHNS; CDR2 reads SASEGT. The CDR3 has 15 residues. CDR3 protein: CASSEGGQGHYGYTF. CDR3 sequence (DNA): TGTGCCAGCAGTGAAGGGGGACAGGGGCACTATGGCTACACCTTC.

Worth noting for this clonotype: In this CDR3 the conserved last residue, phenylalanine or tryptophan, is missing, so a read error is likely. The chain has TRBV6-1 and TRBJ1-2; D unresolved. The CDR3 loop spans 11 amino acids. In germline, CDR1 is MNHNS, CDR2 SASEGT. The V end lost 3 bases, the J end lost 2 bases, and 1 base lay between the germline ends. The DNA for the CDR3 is TGTGCCAGCAGTGAGAACTATGGCTACACCTAC. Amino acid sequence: CASSENYGYTY.

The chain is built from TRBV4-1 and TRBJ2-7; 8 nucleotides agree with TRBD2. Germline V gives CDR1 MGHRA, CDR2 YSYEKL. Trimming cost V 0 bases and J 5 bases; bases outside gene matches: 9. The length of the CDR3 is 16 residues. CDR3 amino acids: CASSQDRNSGANEQYF. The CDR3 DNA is TGCGCCAGCAGCCAAGACCGGAATAGCGGGGCCAACGAGCAGTACTTC.

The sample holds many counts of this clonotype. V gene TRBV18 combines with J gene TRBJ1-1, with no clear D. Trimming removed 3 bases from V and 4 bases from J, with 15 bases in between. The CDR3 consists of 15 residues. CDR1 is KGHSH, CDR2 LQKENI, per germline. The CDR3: CASSPSNQVFTEAFF. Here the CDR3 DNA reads TGTGCCAGCTCACCGTCCAATCAGGTTTTCACTGAAGCTTTCTTT.

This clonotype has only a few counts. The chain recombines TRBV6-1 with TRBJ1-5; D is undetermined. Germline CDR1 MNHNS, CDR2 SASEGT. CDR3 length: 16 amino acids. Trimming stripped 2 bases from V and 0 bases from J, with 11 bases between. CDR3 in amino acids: CASSEFAQISNQPQHF. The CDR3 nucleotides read TGTGCCAGCAGTGAATTTGCACAAATTAGCAATCAGCCCCAGCATTTT.

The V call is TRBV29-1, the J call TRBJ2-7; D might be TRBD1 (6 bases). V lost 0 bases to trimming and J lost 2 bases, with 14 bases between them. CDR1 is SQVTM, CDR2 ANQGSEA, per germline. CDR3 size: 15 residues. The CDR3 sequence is CSVEDTGTPTYEQYF. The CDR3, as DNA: TGCAGCGTTGAAGATACGGGGACACCCACCTACGAGCAGTACTTC.

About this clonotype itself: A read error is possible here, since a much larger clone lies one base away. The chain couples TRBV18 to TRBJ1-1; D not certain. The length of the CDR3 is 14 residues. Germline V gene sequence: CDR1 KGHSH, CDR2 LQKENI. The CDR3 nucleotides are TGTACCAGCTCACCACAACAGATGAACACTGAAGCTTTCTTT. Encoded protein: CTSSPQQMNTEAFF.

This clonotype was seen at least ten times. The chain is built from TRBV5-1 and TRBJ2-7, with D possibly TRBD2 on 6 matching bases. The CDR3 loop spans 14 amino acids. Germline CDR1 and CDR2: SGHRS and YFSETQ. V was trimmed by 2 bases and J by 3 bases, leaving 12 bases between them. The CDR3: CASSFGASDYEQYF. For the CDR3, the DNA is TGCGCCAGCAGCTTTGGTGCTAGCGACTACGAGCAGTACTTC.

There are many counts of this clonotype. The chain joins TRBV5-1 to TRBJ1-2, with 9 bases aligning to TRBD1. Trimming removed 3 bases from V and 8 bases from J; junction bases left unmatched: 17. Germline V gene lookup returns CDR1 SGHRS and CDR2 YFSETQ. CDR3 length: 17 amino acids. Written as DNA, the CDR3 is TGCGCCAGCAGCTCGGGACAGGGAGTTAGTTCAGATGGAGGCTACACCTTC. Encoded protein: CASSSGQGVSSDGGYTF.

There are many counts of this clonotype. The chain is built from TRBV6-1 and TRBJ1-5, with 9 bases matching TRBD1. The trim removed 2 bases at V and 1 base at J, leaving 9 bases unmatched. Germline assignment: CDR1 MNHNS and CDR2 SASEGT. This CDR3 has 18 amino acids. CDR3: CASSERGTGFESNQPQHF. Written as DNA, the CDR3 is TGTGCCAGCAGTGAAAGGGGGACAGGGTTTGAGAGCAATCAGCCCCAGCATTTT.

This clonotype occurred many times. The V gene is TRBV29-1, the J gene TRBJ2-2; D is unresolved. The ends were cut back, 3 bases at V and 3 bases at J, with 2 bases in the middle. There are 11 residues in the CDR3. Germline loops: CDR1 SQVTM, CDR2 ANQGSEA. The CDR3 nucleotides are TGCAGCGTTGACGACACCGGGGAGCTGTTTTTT. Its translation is CSVDDTGELFF.

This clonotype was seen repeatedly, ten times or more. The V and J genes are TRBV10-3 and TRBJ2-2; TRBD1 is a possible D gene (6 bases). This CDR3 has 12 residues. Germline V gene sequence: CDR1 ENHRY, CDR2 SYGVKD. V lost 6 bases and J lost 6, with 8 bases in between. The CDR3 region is CAIRQGSGELFF. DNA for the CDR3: TGTGCCATCAGACAGGGATCCGGGGAGCTGTTTTTT.

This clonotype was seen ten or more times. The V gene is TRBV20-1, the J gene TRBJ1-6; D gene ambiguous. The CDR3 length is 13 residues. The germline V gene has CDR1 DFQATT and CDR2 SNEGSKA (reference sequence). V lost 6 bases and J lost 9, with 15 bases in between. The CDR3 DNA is TGCAGTGCCCCTAACCTAGATGGTTCACCCCTCCACTTT. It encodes CSAPNLDGSPLHF.

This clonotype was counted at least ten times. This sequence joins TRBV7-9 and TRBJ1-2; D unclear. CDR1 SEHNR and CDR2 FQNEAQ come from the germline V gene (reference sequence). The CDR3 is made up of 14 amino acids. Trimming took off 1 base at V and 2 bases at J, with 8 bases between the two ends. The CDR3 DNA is TGTGCCAGCAGCTTAGGGCTCAGGAACTATGGCTACACCTTC. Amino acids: CASSLGLRNYGYTF.

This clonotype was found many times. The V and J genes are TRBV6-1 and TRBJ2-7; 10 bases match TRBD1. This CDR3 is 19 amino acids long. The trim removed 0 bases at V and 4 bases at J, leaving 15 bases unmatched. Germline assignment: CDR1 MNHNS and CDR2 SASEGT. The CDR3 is CASSEARQGATHLTYEQYF. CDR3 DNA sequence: TGTGCCAGCAGTGAAGCGCGACAGGGGGCGACTCATTTGACATACGAGCAGTACTTC.

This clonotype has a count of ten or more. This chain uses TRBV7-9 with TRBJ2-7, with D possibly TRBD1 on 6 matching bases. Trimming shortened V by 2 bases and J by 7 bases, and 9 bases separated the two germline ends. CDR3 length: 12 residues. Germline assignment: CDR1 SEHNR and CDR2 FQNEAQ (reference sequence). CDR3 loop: CASSLSGTEQYF. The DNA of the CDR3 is TGTGCCAGCAGCTTATCCGGGACAGAGCAGTACTTC.

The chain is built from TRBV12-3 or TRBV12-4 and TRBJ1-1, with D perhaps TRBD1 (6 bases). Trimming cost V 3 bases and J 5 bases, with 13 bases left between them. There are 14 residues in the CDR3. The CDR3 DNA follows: TGTGCCAGCAGTTTTGATGGTAGGGGGACTGAAGCTTTCTTT. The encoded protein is CASSFDGRGTEAFF.

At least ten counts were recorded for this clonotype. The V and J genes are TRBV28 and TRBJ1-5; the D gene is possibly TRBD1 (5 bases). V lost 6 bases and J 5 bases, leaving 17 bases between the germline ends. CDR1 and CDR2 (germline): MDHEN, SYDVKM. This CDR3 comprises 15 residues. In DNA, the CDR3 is TGTGCCAGCAGGTTAAGCGGGACCTTCGATCAGCCCCAGCATTTT. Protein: CASRLSGTFDQPQHF.

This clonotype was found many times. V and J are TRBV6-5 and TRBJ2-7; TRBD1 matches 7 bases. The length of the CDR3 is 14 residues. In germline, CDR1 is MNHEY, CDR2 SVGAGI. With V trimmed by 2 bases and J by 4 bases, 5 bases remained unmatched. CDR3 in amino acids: CASSYQDRDYEQYF. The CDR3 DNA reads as TGTGCCAGCAGTTACCAAGACAGGGATTACGAGCAGTACTTC.

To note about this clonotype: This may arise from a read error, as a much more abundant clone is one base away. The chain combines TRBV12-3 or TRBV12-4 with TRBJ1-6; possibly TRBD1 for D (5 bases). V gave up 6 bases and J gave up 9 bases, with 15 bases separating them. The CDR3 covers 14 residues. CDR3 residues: CASRTGGTSSPLHF. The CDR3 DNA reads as TGTGCCAGCAGAACGGGGGGGACCAGTTCACCCCTCCACTTT.

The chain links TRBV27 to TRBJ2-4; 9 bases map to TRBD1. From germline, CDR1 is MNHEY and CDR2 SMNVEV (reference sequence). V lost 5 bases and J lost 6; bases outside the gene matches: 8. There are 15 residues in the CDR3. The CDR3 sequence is CASSPWGQGTNIQYF. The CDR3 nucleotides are TGTGCCAGCAGTCCATGGGGACAGGGAACAAACATTCAGTACTTC.

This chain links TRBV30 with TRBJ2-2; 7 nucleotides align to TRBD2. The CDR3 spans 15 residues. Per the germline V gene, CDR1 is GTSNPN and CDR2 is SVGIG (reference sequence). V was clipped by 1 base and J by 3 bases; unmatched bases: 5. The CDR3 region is CAWSGAAGYTGELFF. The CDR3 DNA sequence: TGTGCCTGGAGTGGAGCAGCGGGATACACCGGGGAGCTGTTTTTT.

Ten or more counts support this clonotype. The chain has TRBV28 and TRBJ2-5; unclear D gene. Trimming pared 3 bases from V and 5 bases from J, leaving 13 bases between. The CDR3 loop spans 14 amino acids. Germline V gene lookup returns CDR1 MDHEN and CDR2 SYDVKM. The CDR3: CASSFRAGWETQYF. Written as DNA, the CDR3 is TGTGCCAGCAGTTTTCGGGCAGGTTGGGAGACCCAGTACTTC.

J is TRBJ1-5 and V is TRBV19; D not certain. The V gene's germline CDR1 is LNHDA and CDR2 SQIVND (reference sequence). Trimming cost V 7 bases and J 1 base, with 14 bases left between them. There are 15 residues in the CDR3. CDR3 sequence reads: CASNQPRESNQPQHF. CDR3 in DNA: TGTGCCAGTAATCAACCAAGGGAGAGCAATCAGCCCCAGCATTTT.

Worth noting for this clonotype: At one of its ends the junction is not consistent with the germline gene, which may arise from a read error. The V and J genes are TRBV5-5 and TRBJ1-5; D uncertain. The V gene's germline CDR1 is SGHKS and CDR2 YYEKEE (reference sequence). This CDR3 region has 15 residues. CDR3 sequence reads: CACSLALGGNQPQHF. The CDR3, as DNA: TGTGCCTGCAGCTTGGCCCTGGGCGGCAATCAGCCCCAGCATTTT.